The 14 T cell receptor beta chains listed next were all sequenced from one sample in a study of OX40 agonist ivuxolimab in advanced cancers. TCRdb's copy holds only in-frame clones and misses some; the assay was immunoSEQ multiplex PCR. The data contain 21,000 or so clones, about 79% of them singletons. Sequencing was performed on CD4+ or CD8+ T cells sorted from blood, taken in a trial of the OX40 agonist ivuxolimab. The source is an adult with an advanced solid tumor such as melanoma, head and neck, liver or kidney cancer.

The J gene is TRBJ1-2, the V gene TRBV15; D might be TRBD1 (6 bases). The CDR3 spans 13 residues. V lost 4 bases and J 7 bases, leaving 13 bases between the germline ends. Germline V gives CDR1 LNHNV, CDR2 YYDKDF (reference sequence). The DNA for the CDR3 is TGTGCCACCAGCATAGCCGACAGGTCTGGCTACACCTTC. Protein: CATSIADRSGYTF.

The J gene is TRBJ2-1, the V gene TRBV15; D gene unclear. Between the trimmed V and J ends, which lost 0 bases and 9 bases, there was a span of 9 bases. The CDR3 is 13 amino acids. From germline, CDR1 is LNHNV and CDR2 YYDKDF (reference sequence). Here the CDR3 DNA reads TGTGCCACCAGCAGAGAATGGGATACTGAGCAGTTCTTC. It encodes CATSREWDTEQFF.

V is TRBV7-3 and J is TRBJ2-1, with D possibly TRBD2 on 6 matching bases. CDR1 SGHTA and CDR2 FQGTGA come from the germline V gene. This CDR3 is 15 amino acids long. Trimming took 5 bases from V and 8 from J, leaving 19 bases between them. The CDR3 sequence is CASSLSAGRMDEQFF. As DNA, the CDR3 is TGTGCCAGCAGCCTCAGTGCGGGGCGGATGGATGAGCAGTTCTTC.

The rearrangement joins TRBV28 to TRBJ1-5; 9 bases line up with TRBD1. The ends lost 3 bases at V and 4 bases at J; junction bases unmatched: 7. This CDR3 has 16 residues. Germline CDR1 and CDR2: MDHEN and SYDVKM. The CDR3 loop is CASSLTGGRGNQPQHF. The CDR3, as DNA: TGTGCCAGCAGTTTGACAGGGGGTAGGGGAAATCAGCCCCAGCATTTT.

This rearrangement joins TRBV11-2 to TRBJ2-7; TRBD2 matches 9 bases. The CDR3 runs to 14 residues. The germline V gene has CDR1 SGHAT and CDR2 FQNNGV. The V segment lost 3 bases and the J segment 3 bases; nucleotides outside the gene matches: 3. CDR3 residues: CASSFLAGVYEQYF. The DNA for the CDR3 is TGTGCCAGCAGCTTCTTAGCGGGAGTCTACGAGCAGTACTTC.

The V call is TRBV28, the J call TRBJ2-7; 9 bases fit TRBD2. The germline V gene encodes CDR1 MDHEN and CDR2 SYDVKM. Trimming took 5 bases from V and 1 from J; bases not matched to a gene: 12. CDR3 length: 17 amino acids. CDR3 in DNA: TGTGCCAGCAGTCCCGGGACTAGCAGACTATCTTCCTACGAGCAGTACTTC. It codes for CASSPGTSRLSSYEQYF.

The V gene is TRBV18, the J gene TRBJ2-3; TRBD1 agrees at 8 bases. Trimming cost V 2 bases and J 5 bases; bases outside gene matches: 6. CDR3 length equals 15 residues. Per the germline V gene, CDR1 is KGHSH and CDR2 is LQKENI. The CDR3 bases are TGTGCCAGCTCACCAACAGGGGGTCGGGGAGATACGCAGTATTTT. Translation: CASSPTGGRGDTQYF.

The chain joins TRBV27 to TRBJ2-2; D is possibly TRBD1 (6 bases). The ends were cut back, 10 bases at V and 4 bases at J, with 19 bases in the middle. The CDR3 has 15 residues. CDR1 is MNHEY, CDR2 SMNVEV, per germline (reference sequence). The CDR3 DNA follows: TGTGCCACCAGGGGTGTGGGAGAACCCACCGGGGAGCTGTTTTTT. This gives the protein CATRGVGEPTGELFF.

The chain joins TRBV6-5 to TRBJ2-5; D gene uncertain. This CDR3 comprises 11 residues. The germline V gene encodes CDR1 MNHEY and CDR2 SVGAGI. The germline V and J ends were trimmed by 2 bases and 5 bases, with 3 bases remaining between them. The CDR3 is CASSYRETQYF. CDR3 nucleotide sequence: TGTGCCAGCAGTTACCGGGAGACCCAGTACTTC.

The CDR3 DNA follows: TGTGCCAGCAGCCGTAGCGGGAGCGGGTACAATGAGCAGTTCTTC. This translates into CASSRSGSGYNEQFF. The J gene is TRBJ2-1, the V gene TRBV11-2, with 9 bases fitting TRBD2. Germline assignment: CDR1 SGHAT and CDR2 FQNNGV. J was trimmed by 4 bases and V by 5 bases; bases with no gene match: 6. This CDR3 contains 15 residues.

CDR3 coding DNA: TGCGCCACCAAGAACGCGGGACTAGCGGGAGAGCACGGGGAGCTGTTTTTT. Its protein product is CATKNAGLAGEHGELFF. V is TRBV5-1 and J is TRBJ2-2; TRBD2 aligns across 14 bases. The CDR3 is 17 residues long. With V trimmed by 9 bases and J by 7 bases, 14 bases remained unmatched. Per germline, CDR1 SGHRS and CDR2 YFSETQ.

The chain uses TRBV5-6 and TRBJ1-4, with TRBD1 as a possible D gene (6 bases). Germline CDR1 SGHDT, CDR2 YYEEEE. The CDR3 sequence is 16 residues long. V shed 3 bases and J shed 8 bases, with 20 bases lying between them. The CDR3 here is CASSSTEQGLGEKLFF. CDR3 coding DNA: TGTGCCAGCAGCTCCACAGAACAGGGTTTGGGGGAAAAACTGTTTTTT.

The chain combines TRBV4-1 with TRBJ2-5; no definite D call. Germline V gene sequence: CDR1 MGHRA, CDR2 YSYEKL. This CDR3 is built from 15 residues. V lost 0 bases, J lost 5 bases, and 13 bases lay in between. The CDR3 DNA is TGCGCCAGCAGCCAAGAGAGGACCCAATGGGAGACCCAGTACTTC. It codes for CASSQERTQWETQYF.

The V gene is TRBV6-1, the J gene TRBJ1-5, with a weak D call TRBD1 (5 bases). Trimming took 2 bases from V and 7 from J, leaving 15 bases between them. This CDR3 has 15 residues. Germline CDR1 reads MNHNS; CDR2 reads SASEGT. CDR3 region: CASSELSRVGQPQHF. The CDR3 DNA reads TGTGCCAGCAGTGAACTTTCCAGGGTGGGACAGCCCCAGCATTTT.